This T cell receptor (beta chain) was sequenced for a study of blood T cell repertoires in COVID-19. In the study overall: Samples representing acute and convalescent COVID-19 were sourced from the United States, Italy and Spain. Nucleic acid was either cDNA or gDNA, and it came from T cells, B-cell-depleted T cells, or PBMCs.

In its sample, this clone was seen once. CDR1 and CDR2 (germline): LGHNA, YSLEER. This CDR3 comprises 17 residues. The V gene end was trimmed by 0 bases and the J gene end by 8 bases; junction bases not matched to a gene: 13. Categorization into cohorts depended on clinical history that participants reported. Symptom resolution, clearance, or two negative PCRs marked donors in Cohort 3 as recovered. Repertoires were generated with immunoSEQ multiplex PCR, while TCRdb's copy carries only in-frame clones and drops some. The data show 390,000 or so clones, around 83% seen once. What was sequenced was PBMCs or T cells enriched from blood (not recorded which). The V gene is TRBV4-3, the J gene TRBJ2-1; 7 bases line up with TRBD2. The source of this sequence is a woman between 45 and 65 years old who had recovered from COVID-19. The CDR3 spells CASSQDRVRLAFDEQFF. In nucleotides, the CDR3 is TGCGCCAGCAGCCAAGATAGGGTGAGACTAGCATTCGATGAGCAGTTCTTC.